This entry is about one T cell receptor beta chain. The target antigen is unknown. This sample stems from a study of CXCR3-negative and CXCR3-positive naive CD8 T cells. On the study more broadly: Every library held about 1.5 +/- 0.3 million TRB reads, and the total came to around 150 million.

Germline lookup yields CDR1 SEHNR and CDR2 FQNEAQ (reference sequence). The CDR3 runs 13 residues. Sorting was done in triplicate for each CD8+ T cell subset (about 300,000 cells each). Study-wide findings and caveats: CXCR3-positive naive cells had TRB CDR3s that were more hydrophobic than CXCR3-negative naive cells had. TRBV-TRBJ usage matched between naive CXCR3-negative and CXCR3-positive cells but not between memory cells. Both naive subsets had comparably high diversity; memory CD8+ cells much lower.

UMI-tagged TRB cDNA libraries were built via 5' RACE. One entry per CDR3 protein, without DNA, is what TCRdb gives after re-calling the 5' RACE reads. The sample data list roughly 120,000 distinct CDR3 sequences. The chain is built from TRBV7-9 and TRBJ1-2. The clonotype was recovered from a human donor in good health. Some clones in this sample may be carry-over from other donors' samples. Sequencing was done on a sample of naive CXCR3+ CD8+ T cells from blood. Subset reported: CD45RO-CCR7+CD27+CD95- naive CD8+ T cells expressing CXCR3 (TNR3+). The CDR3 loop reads CASSLGVGYGYTF.